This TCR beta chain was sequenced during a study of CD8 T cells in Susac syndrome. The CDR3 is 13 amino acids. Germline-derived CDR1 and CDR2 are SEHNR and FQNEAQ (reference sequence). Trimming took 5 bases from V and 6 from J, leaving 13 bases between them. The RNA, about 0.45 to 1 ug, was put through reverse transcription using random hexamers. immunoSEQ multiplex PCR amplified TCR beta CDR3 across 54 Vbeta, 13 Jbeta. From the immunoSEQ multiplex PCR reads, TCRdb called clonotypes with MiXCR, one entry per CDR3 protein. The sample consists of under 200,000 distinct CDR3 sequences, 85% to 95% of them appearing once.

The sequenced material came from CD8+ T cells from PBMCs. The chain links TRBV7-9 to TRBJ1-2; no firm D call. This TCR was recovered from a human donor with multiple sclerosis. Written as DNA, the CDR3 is TGTGCCAGCAGCCGTATGTCGGGGAATGGCTACACCTTC. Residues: CASSRMSGNGYTF.